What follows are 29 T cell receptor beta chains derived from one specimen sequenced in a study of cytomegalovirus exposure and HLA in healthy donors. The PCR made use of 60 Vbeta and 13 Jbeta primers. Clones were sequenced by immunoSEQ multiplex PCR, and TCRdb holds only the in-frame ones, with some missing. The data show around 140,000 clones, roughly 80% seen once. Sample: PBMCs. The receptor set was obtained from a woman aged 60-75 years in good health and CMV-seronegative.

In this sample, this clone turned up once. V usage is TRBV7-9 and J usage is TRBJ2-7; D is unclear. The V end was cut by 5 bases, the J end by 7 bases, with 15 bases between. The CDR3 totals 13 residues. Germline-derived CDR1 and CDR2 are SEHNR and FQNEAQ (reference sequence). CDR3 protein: CASSPSLSDEQYF. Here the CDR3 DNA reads TGTGCCAGCAGCCCCAGTCTTTCCGATGAGCAGTACTTC.

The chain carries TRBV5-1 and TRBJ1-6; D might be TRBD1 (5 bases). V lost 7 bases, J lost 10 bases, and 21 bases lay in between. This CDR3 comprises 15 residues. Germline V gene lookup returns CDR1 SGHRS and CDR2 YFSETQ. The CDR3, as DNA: TGCGCCAGCGCCGGGGGACGGCCAGAAGGGTCACCCCTCCACTTT. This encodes CASAGGRPEGSPLHF.

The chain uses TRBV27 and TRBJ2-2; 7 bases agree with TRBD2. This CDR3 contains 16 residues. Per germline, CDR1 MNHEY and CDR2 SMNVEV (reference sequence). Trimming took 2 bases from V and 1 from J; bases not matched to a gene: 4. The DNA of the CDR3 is TGTGCCAGCAGTTTAAGTAGCGGGTGGAACACCGGGGAGCTGTTTTTT. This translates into CASSLSSGWNTGELFF.

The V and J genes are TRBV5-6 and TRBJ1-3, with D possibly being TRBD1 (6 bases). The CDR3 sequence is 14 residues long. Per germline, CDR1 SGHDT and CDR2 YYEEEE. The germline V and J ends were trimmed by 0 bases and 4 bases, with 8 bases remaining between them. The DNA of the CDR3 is TGTGCCAGCAGCTTGGTTCAGGGGGGAAACACCATATATTTT. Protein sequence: CASSLVQGGNTIYF.

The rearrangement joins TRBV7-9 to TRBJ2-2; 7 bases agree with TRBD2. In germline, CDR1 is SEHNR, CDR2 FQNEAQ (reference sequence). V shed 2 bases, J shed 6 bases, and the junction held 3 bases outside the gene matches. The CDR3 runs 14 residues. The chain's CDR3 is CASSLPGGSGELFF. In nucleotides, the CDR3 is TGTGCCAGCAGCTTACCGGGAGGCTCCGGGGAGCTGTTTTTT.

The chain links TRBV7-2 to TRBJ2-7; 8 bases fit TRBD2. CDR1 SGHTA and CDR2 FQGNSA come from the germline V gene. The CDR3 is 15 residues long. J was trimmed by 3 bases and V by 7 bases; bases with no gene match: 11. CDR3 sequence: CASTFSSGGGYEQYF. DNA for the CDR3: TGTGCCAGCACCTTTTCATCGGGAGGGGGCTACGAGCAGTACTTC.

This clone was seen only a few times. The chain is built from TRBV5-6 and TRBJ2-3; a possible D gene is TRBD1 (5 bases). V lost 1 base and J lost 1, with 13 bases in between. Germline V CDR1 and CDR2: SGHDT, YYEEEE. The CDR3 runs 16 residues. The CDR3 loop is CASSLLSPGRTDTQYF. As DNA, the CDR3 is TGTGCCAGCAGCTTGTTATCCCCAGGGCGCACAGATACGCAGTATTTT.

CDR3 nucleotides: TGTGCCAGCACCCAGGGGCCTCTCAACGAGCAGTACTTC. It encodes CASTQGPLNEQYF. V and J are TRBV11-1 and TRBJ2-7, with D maybe TRBD1 (6 bases). The V and J ends lost 7 bases and 5 bases respectively, with 15 bases between them. Germline V gene data show CDR1 as SGHAT and CDR2 as FQDESV (reference sequence). This CDR3 comprises 13 residues.

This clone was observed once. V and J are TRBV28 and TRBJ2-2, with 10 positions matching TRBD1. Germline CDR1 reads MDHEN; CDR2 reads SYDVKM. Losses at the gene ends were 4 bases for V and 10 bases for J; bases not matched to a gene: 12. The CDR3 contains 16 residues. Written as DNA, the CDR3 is TGTGCCAGCAGTTCCCCCCCGACAGGGGGCTCGGAGGAGCTGTTTTTT. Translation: CASSSPPTGGSEELFF.

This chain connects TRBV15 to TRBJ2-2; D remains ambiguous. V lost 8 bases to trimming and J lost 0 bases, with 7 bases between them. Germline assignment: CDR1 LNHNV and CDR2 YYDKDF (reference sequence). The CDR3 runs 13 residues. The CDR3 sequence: CATSIANTGELFF. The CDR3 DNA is TGTGCCACCTCTATCGCGAACACCGGGGAGCTGTTTTTT.

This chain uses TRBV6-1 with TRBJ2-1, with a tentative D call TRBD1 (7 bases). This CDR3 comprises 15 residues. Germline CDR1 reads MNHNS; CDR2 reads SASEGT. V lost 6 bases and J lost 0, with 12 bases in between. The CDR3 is CASRNRGGSYNEQFF. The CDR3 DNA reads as TGTGCCAGCAGAAACAGGGGAGGCTCCTACAATGAGCAGTTCTTC.

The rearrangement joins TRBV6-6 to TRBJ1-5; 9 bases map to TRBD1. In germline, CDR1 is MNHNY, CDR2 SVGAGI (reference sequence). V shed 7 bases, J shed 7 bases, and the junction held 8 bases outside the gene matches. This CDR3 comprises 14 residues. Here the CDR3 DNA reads TGTGCCAGCACCGACGGGACAGGGCAGCAGCCCCAGCATTTT. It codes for CASTDGTGQQPQHF.

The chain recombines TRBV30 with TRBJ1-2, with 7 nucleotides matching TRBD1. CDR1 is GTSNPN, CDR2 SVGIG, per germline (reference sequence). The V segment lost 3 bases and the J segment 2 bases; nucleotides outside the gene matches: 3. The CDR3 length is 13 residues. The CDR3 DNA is TGTGCCTGGAGCCGGGACAGCAACTATGGCTACACCTTC. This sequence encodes CAWSRDSNYGYTF.

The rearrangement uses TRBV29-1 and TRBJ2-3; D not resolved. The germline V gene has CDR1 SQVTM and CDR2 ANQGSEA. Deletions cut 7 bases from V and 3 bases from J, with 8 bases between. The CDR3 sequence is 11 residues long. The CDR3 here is CSGRETDTQYF. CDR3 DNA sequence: TGCAGCGGCCGTGAGACAGATACGCAGTATTTT.

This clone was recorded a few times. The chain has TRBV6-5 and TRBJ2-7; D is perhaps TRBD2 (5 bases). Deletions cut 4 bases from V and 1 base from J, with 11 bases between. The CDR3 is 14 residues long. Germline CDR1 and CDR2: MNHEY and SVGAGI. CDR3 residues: CASSLGSNSYEQYF. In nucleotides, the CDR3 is TGTGCCAGCAGTTTAGGGAGCAATTCCTACGAGCAGTACTTC.

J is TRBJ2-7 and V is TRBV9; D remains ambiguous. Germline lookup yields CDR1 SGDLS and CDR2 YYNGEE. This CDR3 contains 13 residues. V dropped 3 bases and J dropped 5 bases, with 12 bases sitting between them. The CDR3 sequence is CASSDLQQNEQYF. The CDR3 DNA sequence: TGTGCCAGCAGCGATCTCCAACAGAACGAGCAGTACTTC. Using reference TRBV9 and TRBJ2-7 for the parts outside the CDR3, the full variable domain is DSGVTQTPKHLITATGQRVTLRCSPRSGDLSVYWYQQSLDQGLQFLIQYYNGEERAKGNILERFSAQQFPDLHSELNLSSLELGDSALYFCASSDLQQNEQYFGPGTRLTVT.

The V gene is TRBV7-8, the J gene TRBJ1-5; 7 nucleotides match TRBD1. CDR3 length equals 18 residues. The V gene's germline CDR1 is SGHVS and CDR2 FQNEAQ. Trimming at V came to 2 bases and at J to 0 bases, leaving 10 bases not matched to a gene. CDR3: CASSLRAGTDFSNQPQHF. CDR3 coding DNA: TGTGCCAGCAGCTTACGCGCCGGGACAGACTTTAGCAATCAGCCCCAGCATTTT.

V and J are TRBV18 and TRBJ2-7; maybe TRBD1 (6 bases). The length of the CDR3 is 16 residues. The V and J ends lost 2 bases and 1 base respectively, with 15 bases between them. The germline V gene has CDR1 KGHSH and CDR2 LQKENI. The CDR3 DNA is TGTGCCAGCTCACCATATCAGACAGGACTGTCCTACGAGCAGTACTTC. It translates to CASSPYQTGLSYEQYF.

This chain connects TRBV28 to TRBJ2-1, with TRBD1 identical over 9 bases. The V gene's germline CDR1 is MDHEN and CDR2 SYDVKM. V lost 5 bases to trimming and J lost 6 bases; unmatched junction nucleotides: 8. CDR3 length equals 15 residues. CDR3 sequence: CASSAPGQGRNEQFF. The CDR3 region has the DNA TGTGCCAGCAGTGCTCCGGGACAGGGTCGCAATGAGCAGTTCTTC.

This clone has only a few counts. This CDR3 reads CASSPHTLLGLGQPQHF. The CDR3 DNA reads as TGTGCCAGCAGCCCACATACCCTGTTGGGGCTGGGTCAGCCCCAGCATTTT. The chain employs TRBV7-2 and TRBJ1-5; possibly TRBD1 for D (5 bases). V was pared by 5 bases and J by 6 bases, with 23 bases between. The CDR3 sequence is 17 residues long. Germline V lookup: CDR1 SGHTA, CDR2 FQGNSA.

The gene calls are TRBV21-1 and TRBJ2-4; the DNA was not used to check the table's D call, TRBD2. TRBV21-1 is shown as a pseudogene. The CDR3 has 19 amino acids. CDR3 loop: CASSKVRTSGPPAKNIQYF. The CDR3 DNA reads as TGTGCCAGCAGCAAAGTTCGGACTAGCGGTCCACCAGCCAAAAACATTCAGTACTTC.

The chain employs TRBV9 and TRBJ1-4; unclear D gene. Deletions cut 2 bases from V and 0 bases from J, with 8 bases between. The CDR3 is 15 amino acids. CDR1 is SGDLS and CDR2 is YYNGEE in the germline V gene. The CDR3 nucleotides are TGTGCCAGCAGCGTCGGAACAGCAACTAATGAAAAACTGTTTTTT. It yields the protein CASSVGTATNEKLFF.

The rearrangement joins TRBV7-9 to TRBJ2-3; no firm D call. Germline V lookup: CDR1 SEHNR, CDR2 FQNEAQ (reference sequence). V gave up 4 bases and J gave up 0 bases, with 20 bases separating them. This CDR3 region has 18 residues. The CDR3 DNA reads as TGTGCCAGCAGCTCCGGGTCGCCGGCTATCGTTAGCACAGATACGCAGTATTTT. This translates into CASSSGSPAIVSTDTQYF.

The CDR3 reads CASRQGNGEKLFF. The CDR3 region has the DNA TGTGCCAGCAGACAGGGAAATGGTGAAAAACTGTTTTTT. The chain links TRBV6-5 to TRBJ1-4; maybe TRBD1 (6 bases). V was cut by 6 bases and J by 7 bases, with 12 bases left in between. Germline V CDR1 and CDR2: MNHEY, SVGAGI. CDR3 length: 13 amino acids.

The CDR3 region has the DNA TGTGCCTGGTACCCGGGACAGGGGTTATTCACTGAAGCTTTCTTT. This translates into CAWYPGQGLFTEAFF. The chain employs TRBV30 and TRBJ1-1; 10 bases agree with TRBD1. The ends lost 5 bases at V and 4 bases at J; junction bases unmatched: 10. The CDR3 contains 15 residues. Germline lookup yields CDR1 GTSNPN and CDR2 SVGIG (reference sequence).

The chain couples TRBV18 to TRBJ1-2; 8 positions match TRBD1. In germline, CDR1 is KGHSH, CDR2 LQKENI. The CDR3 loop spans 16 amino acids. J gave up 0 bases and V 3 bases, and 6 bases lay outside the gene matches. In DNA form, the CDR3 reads TGTGCCAGCTCACCCGATCAGGGGGCCCCTAACTATGGCTACACCTTC. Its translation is CASSPDQGAPNYGYTF.

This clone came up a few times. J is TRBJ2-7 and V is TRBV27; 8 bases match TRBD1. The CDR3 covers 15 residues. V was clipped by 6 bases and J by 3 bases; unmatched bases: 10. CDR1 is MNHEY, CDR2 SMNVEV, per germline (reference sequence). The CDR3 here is CASSLTGRGLYEQYF. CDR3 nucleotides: TGTGCCAGCAGCCTCACGGGCAGGGGGCTCTACGAGCAGTACTTC.

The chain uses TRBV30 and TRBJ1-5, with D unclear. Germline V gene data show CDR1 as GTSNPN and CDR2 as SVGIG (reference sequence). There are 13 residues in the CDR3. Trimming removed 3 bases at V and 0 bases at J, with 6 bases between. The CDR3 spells CAWSEDSNQPQHF. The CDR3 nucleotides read TGTGCCTGGAGCGAGGATAGCAATCAGCCCCAGCATTTT.

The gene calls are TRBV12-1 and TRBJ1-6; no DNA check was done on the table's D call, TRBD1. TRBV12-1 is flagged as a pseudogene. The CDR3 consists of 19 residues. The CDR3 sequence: CASSFPRTGVDSGNSPLHF. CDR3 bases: TGTGCCAGCAGCTTTCCCCGGACAGGGGTAGATTCTGGTAATTCACCCCTCCACTTT.